The T cell receptor (beta chain) under discussion was sequenced for a study of blood T cell repertoires in COVID-19. As processed by the authors: By means of reference gene primer amplification, nucleated cell counts were estimated. TCRdb's copy holds only in-frame clones and misses some; the assay was immunoSEQ multiplex PCR. V, J and clone size were drawn from that table, and D and trimming were deduced from the DNA. The sample lists 20,000 to 25,000 clones; 91% were seen once. Trimming pared 1 base from V and 7 bases from J, leaving 7 bases between. CDR1 SGHTA and CDR2 FQGNSA come from the germline V gene. The CDR3 contains 12 residues.

This receptor was identified in a man between 65 and 79 years old with active COVID-19. V usage is TRBV7-2 and J usage is TRBJ1-2, with D unresolved. The sample taken for sequencing was peripheral blood. The CDR3 bases are TGTGCCAGCAGCTTAGACTTGTCTGGCTACACCTTC. It specifies CASSLDLSGYTF.